This T cell receptor beta chain was recovered during a study of blood T cell repertoires in COVID-19. Study context: The samples span acute and convalescent COVID-19 from the United States, Italy and Spain. PBMCs, B-cell-depleted T cells, or T cells provided the cDNA or gDNA that made up the material.

Trimming left V 8 bases short and J 4 bases short, with 14 bases between. Germline values: CDR1 SGHTA, CDR2 FQGNSA. The CDR3 sequence is 13 residues long. Methods used by the authors: How many nucleated cells were present was estimated from reference gene primer amplification. Clones were read by immunoSEQ multiplex PCR, and TCRdb kept only the in-frame ones, dropping some. V and J calls and clone size come straight from that table; D and trimming were deduced from the DNA. This table holds roughly 100,000 clones, around 91% found once. This receptor was obtained from a woman older than 75 with acute or convalescent COVID-19. J is TRBJ1-2 and V is TRBV7-2, with a weak D call TRBD1 (5 bases). The sequencing sample was made of peripheral blood. The CDR3 protein is CASGPGGFYGYTF. The CDR3 nucleotides read TGTGCCAGCGGCCCCGGGGGATTCTATGGCTACACCTTC. The variable domain in full, with the rest retrieved from reference TRBV7-2 and TRBJ1-2, is GAGVSQSPSNKVTEKGKDVELRCDPISGHTALYWYRQSLGQGLEFLIYFQGNSAPDKSGLPSDRFSAERTGGSVSTLTIQRTQQEDSAVYLCASGPGGFYGYTFGSGTRLTVV.